This T cell receptor (beta chain) was retrieved from a study of blood T cell repertoires in COVID-19. Exposed participants encountered a COVID-19 case during the 2 weeks preceding study entry. Data came from immunoSEQ multiplex PCR; TCRdb stores just in-frame clones and leaves some out. The repertoire consists of 150,000 to 200,000 clones, with 80% to 85% occurring once and the leading ten covering around 5%. CDR1 and CDR2 (germline): SGHTA, FQGNSA. The CDR3 contains 13 residues. V gave up 5 bases and J gave up 6 bases, with 13 bases separating them. The TCR sequence derives from a man in his 70s who had been exposed to COVID-19. The rearrangement links TRBV7-2 to TRBJ1-1; D may be TRBD1 (6 bases). Input material: PBMCs or T cells enriched from blood (not recorded which). The CDR3 DNA is TGTGCCAGCAGCCCGGACAGTTTCCCTGAAGCTTTCTTT. Its translation: CASSPDSFPEAFF. Full variable domain (outside the CDR3, taken from reference TRBV7-2 and TRBJ1-1): GAGVSQSPSNKVTEKGKDVELRCDPISGHTALYWYRQSLGQGLEFLIYFQGNSAPDKSGLPSDRFSAERTGGSVSTLTIQRTQQEDSAVYLCASSPDSFPEAFFGQGTRLTVV.